This T cell receptor (beta chain) was identified in a study of blood T cell repertoires in COVID-19 (dated by TCRdb to the early 2020s). Study-level background: Samples covering the acute and convalescent phases of COVID-19 were provided by collaborators in the United States, Italy and Spain. The repertoires were released in a freely available public database intended as a resource for research on the immune response to SARS-CoV-2. Where available, HLA class I and class II types were taken from metadata supplied by the sample provider and were not determined by assay-based typing. The material from the prospective study consisted of cDNA or gDNA derived from T cells, B-cell-depleted T cells, or PBMCs. Nearly every sample came with metadata listing a de-identified subject ID, COVID-19 status, age in years and sex. Deeply sampled blood TCRbeta repertoires from subjects exposed to, actively infected with, or recovered from COVID-19 were included in the dataset. Samples came from the ongoing ImmuneRACE study (first 160 participants) plus 1,254 subjects from 6 global collaborators. The study at large found these results: The amount of clinical and demographic metadata varied by source and participant and was provided uncurated.

Remarks on this clone: The antigen this receptor binds is unknown. There are no base qualities to consult, and no much larger clone falls within one base.

There are 15 amino acids in the CDR3, from cysteine to phenylalanine inclusive. Only the CDR3 DNA is retained, 45 bases long and in frame from the first base. Reading the germline V gene gives CDR1 SNHLY and CDR2 FYNNEI. Clipping removes 6 bases from V and 0 bases from J, with 4 as the unmatched junction base count. In the prospective study, participants were 18 to 89 years old, resided in about two dozen geographic areas of the United States, and were enrolled through a virtual design. In the prospective study, participants were assigned to cohorts based on the clinical history participants reported in a screening survey and a study questionnaire. For ImmuneRACE Cohort 3, a participant was defined as recovered based on two consecutive negative NP/OP PCR tests, clearance by a healthcare professional, or resolution of symptoms. In the prospective study, mobile phlebotomists collected whole blood, serum and a nasopharyngeal or oropharyngeal swab from each participant. Additional blood draws and questionnaires over an approximately 2-month period could optionally be provided by prospective study participants. Blood samples from the prospective study were shipped frozen or at room temperature prior to DNA extraction.

The immunoSEQ Assay, a bias-controlled multiplex PCR, was used to amplify TCRbeta CDR3 regions from genomic DNA. The paper's processing steps were these. Nucleated cell counts per sample were estimated from amplification of reference gene primers within the assay. To quantify the absolute abundance of each unique TCRbeta CDR3 rearrangement, sequence reads were collapsed and filtered. For each sample, productive Simpson clonality was calculated as the square root of Simpson's diversity index across productive rearrangements. TCRdb retrieved this table from immuneACCESS and kept in-frame rearrangements only. Not all clones are present; in checked studies, unresolved V genes account for under half, and no reason is known for the remainder. That table furnishes V, J and clone size, whereas the DNA furnished D and trimming. This sample holds about 140,000 clones; about 80% were observed only once. The ten top clones hold approximately 6% of the sample.

Rearrangement joined TRBV2 to TRBJ1-2; 10 middle bases align to TRBD1. Sample: PBMCs or T cells enriched from blood (not recorded which). The clonotype was recovered from a woman in her fifties or sixties who had recovered from COVID-19. The DNA reads TGTGCCAGCAGGGGACAGGGGAGAACTAACTATGGCTACACCTTC. This codes for CASRGQGRTNYGYTF.